A single sample is the source of the 4 T cell receptor beta chains below, sequenced in a study of cytomegalovirus exposure and HLA in healthy donors. Primers included in the PCR were 60 Vbeta and 13 Jbeta primers. Some clones are missing from TCRdb's copy, which holds only in-frame ones; the method was immunoSEQ multiplex PCR. This sample yields 95,000 to 150,000 clones, of which around four fifths are seen a single time; approximately 3.5% belongs to the top ten. Sequencing was performed on PBMCs. The receptors come from a middle-aged woman in good health and CMV-seropositive.

The chain links TRBV4-1 to TRBJ2-3; D may be TRBD2 (7 bases). V gave up 0 bases and J gave up 14 bases, with 15 bases separating them. Germline V gene lookup returns CDR1 MGHRA and CDR2 YSYEKL. The CDR3 is made up of 13 amino acids. DNA of the CDR3: TGCGCCAGCAGCCAAGATCTCGGCGGGGGCATGTATTTT. The encoded protein is CASSQDLGGGMYF.

The rearrangement uses TRBV18 and TRBJ1-2, with D tentatively TRBD1 (5 bases). Germline V gene lookup returns CDR1 KGHSH and CDR2 LQKENI. This CDR3 has 16 amino acids. V lost 2 bases and J lost 6, with 19 bases in between. The CDR3 sequence: CASSPARGQGGNGYTF. Written as DNA, the CDR3 is TGTGCCAGCTCACCAGCCCGCGGGCAGGGAGGGAATGGCTACACCTTC.

The chain has TRBV6-4 and TRBJ2-1; the match to TRBD2 covers 13 bases. Losses at the gene ends were 5 bases for V and 5 bases for J; bases not matched to a gene: 6. Germline V gives CDR1 MRHNA, CDR2 SNTAGT. The CDR3 sequence is 16 residues long. The CDR3 reads CASSTRTSGSHNEQFF. The CDR3 bases are TGTGCCAGCAGTACCAGGACTAGCGGGAGCCACAATGAGCAGTTCTTC.

The V gene is TRBV30, the J gene TRBJ2-5, with 10 nucleotides matching TRBD2. The CDR3 extends over 14 amino acids. Germline CDR1 GTSNPN, CDR2 SVGIG (reference sequence). The junction had 10 bases not matched to a gene; V was cut back by 8 bases and J by 4 bases. CDR3 DNA: TGTGCCGGCCGACTAGCGGGTCCCGGAGAGACCCAGTACTTC. Its protein product is CAGRLAGPGETQYF.